These 4 T cell receptor beta chains share one sample of origin, sequenced in a study of T cell repertoires in cytomegalovirus infection (dated by TCRdb to between 2018 and 2021). The instrument given in TCRdb is Illumina HiSeq 1500. Using fastp at Q25 and MiXCR, TCRdb reprocessed the public reads and kept productive beta chains. Each record represents a unique CDR3 protein, reported with the most common genes and DNA among its rows. The sample table shows 100,000 to 150,000 distinct CDR3 sequences, and about 32% are seen once. The ten top clones hold roughly 58% of the sample. The intended sense of this specimen's treatment or condition label: in vitro stimulation with specific CMV peptide epitopes to enrich CMV-specific T cells. These receptors are not linked to any known antigen. The specimen was CD8+ T cells from cultured PBMCs, collected from culture after CMV antigen stimulation. The source is a human donor in good health (CMV status not recorded). Some clones in this sample may be carry-over from other donors' samples.

This clonotype was recorded at least ten times. The gene calls are TRBV6-2 or TRBV6-3 and TRBJ2-1, with D perhaps given as TRBD1 or TRBD2 (5 bases each). CDR1 is MNHEY, CDR2 SVGEGT, per germline. Between the trimmed V and J ends, which lost 8 bases and 5 bases, there was a span of 10 bases. The CDR3 has 12 residues. The CDR3 region has the DNA TGTGCCAGCGGGGGACGCCACAATGAGCAGTTCTTC. This encodes CASGGRHNEQFF.

The V and J genes are TRBV12-3 or TRBV12-4 and TRBJ2-3, with D uncertain. This CDR3 is built from 13 residues. V was clipped by 3 bases and J by 4 bases, with 8 bases between them. CDR3 bases: TGTGCCAGCAGTTTGCAGCTGGCAGATACGCAGTATTTT. It translates to CASSLQLADTQYF.

J is TRBJ1-2 and V is TRBV5-1; 9 nucleotides line up with TRBD1. Germline-derived CDR1 and CDR2 are SGHRS and YFSETQ. The CDR3 runs 16 residues. J gave up 2 bases and V 2 bases, and 7 bases lay outside the gene matches. The CDR3 DNA sequence: TGCGCCAGCAGCTTATCGGTACAGGGGGCGAACTATGGCTACACCTTC. Its protein product is CASSLSVQGANYGYTF.

The sample holds a few counts of this clonotype. The V call is TRBV5-1, the J call TRBJ1-4, with D unresolved. CDR1 is SGHRS, CDR2 YFSETQ, per germline. V dropped 7 bases and J dropped 5 bases, with 12 bases sitting between them. The CDR3 runs 13 residues. Written as DNA, the CDR3 is TGCGCCAGCCGAATCCAGACGAATGAAAAACTGTTTTTT. It specifies CASRIQTNEKLFF.